These 4 T cell receptor beta chains were all obtained from the same sample, sequenced in a study of Graves' ophthalmopathy and Graves' hyperthyroidism. Investigators amplified TCR beta CDR3 regions from RNA transcripts. HTBI primers served in a first-round RT-PCR, which a second-round multiplex PCR followed. Each CDR3 protein is one row after TCRdb ran MiXCR on the multiplex PCR reads. The data show roughly 60,000 distinct CDR3 sequences, with approximately 52% seen just once and around 4.5% held by the top ten. Sample: peripheral blood. The receptors shown here come from an adult woman with Graves' ophthalmopathy.

Many counts were recorded for this clonotype. The rearrangement links TRBV11-2 to TRBJ1-1; 8 positions agree with TRBD1. Trimming took 5 bases from V and 1 from J; bases not matched to a gene: 6. CDR3 size: 15 residues. The germline gives CDR1 SGHAT, CDR2 FQNNGV. This CDR3 reads CASSPGQGGNTEAFF. The CDR3 nucleotides are TGTGCCAGCAGCCCTGGACAGGGAGGGAACACTGAAGCTTTCTTT.

This clonotype came up many times. This chain joins TRBV20-1 and TRBJ1-1, with 7 bases fitting TRBD1. The CDR3 extends over 12 amino acids. The junction had 1 base not matched to a gene; V was cut back by 2 bases and J by 4 bases. CDR1 and CDR2 (germline): DFQATT, SNEGSKA (reference sequence). CDR3: CSARQGGTEAFF. Here the CDR3 DNA reads TGCAGTGCTAGACAGGGGGGCACTGAAGCTTTCTTT.

The V call is TRBV12-3 or TRBV12-4, the J call TRBJ1-3; D not resolved. Between the trimmed V and J ends, which lost 6 bases and 7 bases, there was a span of 10 bases. This CDR3 is built from 12 residues. The CDR3 DNA is TGTGCCAGCAGGTCCAGCGGGAACACCATATATTTT. Amino acid sequence: CASRSSGNTIYF.

The J gene is TRBJ2-5, the V gene TRBV9; 13 bases align to TRBD2. Trimming at V came to 3 bases and at J to 2 bases, leaving 4 bases not matched to a gene. This CDR3 region has 16 residues. Germline CDR1 reads SGDLS; CDR2 reads YYNGEE. DNA of the CDR3: TGTGCCAGCAGCGAACTAGCGGGAGGGGTTCAAGAGACCCAGTACTTC. Protein: CASSELAGGVQETQYF.